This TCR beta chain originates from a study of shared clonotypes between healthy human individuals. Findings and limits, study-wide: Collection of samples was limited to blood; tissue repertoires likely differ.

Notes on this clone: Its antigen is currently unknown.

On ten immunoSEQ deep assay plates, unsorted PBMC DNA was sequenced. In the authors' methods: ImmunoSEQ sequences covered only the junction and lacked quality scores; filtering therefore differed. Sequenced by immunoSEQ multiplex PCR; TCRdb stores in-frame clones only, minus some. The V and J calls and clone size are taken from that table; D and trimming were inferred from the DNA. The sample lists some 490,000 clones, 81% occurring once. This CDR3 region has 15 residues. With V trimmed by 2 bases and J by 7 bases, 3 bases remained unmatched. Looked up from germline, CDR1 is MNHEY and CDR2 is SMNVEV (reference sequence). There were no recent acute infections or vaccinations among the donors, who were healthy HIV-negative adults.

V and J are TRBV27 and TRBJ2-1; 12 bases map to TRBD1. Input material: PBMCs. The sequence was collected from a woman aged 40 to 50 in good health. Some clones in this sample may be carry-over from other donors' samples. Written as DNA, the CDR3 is TGTGCCAGCAGTTTAGGGACAGGGGGCTTGAATGAGCAGTTCTTC. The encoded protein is CASSLGTGGLNEQFF.